This T cell receptor beta chain was profiled in a study of cytomegalovirus exposure and HLA in healthy donors. Study summary: Of roughly 400 genotyped donors, about 81% grouped in the Caucasian-associated ancestry cluster. Whole-study results and caveats: The study recorded more than 150 TCR beta chains that were cytomegalovirus-associated.

Of note for this clone: Its matching antigen is unknown.

The PCR employed 60 Vbeta primers together with 13 Jbeta primers. The assay was immunoSEQ multiplex PCR, and TCRdb's table has in-frame clones only and misses some. Of roughly 96,000 clones detected, about four fifths appear once; the ten largest clones hold roughly 13%. Between the trimmed V and J ends, which lost 0 bases and 2 bases, there was a span of 13 bases. CDR1 is LGHNA and CDR2 is YSLEER in the germline V gene. CDR3 length: 16 amino acids. The TCR originated in a woman in her seventies in good health and CMV-seropositive. Sequencing was done on a sample of PBMCs. The chain recombines TRBV4-3 with TRBJ1-1; perhaps TRBD1 as D (5 bases). The CDR3 reads CASSQDSHRTNTEAFF. CDR3 nucleotide sequence: TGCGCCAGCAGCCAAGATTCGCACAGGACCAACACTGAAGCTTTCTTT.